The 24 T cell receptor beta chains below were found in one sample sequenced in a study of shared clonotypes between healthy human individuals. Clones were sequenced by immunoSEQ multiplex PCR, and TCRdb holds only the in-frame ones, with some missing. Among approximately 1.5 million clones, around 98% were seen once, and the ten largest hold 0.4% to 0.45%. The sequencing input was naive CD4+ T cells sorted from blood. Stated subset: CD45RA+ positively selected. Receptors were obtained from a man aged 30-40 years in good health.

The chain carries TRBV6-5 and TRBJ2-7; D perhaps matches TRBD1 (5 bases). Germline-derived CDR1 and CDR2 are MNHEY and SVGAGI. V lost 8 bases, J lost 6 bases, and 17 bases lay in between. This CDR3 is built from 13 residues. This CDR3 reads CASQKVGPSEQYF. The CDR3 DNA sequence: TGTGCCAGCCAAAAGGTGGGGCCCAGCGAGCAGTACTTC.

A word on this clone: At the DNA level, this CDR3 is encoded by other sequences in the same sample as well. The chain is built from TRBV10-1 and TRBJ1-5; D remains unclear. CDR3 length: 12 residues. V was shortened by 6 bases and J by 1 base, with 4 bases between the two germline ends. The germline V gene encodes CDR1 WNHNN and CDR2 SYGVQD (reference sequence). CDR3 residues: CASSESNQPQHF. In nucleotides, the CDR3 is TGCGCCAGCAGCGAGAGCAATCAGCCCCAGCATTTT.

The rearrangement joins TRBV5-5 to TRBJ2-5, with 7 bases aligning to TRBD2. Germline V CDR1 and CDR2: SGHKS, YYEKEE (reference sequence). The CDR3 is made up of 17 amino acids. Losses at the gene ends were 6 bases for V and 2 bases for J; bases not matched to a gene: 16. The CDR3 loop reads CASNLRGVGFRQETQYF. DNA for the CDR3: TGTGCCAGCAACCTCCGGGGGGTGGGCTTCAGACAAGAGACCCAGTACTTC.

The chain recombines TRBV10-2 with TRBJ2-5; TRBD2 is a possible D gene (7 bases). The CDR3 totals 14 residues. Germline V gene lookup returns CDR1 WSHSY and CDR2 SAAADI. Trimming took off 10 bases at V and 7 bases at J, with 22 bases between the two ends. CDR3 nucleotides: TGCGCCACAGGGGAGGGAACGCGAGGGGGGACCCAGTACTTC. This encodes CATGEGTRGGTQYF.

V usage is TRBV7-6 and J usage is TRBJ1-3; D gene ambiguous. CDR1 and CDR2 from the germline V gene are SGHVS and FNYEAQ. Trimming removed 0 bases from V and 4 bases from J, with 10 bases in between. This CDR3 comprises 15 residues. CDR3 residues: CASSLALRTGNTIYF. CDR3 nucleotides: TGTGCCAGCAGCTTAGCGCTCCGAACGGGAAACACCATATATTTT.

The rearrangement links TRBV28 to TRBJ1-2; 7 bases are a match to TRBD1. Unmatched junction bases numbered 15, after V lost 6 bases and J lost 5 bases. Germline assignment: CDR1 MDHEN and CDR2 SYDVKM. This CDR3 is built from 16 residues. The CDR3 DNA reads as TGTGCCAGCAGAGGACAGGCGGTAAAATGGCTTTATGGCTACACCTTC. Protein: CASRGQAVKWLYGYTF.

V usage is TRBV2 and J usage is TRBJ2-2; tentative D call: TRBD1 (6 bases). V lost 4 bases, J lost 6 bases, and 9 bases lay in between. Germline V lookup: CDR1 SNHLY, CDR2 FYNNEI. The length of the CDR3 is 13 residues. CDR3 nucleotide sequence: TGTGCCAGCAGTGTCCAGGGGTCCGGGGAGCTGTTTTTT. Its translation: CASSVQGSGELFF.

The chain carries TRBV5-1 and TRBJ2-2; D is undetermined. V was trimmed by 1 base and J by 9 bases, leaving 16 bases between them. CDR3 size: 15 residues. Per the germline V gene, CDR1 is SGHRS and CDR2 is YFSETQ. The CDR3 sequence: CASSLMGDVSRELFF. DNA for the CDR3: TGCGCCAGCAGCTTGATGGGTGATGTCAGCCGGGAGCTGTTTTTT.

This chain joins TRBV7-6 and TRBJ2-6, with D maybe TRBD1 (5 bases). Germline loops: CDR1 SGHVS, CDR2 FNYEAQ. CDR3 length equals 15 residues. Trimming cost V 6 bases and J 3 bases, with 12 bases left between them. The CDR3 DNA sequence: TGTGCCAGCAGTACGGCCAGGGTTGGGGCCAACGTCCTGACTTTC. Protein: CASSTARVGANVLTF.

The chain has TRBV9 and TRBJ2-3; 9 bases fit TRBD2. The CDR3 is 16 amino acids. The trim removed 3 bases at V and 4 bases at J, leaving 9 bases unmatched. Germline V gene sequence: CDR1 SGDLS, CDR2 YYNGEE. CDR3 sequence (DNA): TGTGCCAGCAGCGCCTTAGCGGGAGTTTCGGCAGATACGCAGTATTTT. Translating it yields CASSALAGVSADTQYF.

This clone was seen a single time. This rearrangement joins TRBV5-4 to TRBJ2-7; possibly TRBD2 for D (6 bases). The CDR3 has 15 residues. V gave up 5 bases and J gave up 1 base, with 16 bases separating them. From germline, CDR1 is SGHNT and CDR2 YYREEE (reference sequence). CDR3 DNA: TGTGCCAGCAGTGGAGGGGCGACGGATTCCTACGAGCAGTACTTC. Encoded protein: CASSGGATDSYEQYF.

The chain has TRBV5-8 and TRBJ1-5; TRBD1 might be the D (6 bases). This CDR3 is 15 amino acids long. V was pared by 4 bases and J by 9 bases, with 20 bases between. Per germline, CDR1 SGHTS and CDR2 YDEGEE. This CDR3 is CASSPTGSVWTPQHF. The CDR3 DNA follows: TGTGCCAGCAGCCCCACAGGGTCGGTCTGGACGCCCCAGCATTTT.

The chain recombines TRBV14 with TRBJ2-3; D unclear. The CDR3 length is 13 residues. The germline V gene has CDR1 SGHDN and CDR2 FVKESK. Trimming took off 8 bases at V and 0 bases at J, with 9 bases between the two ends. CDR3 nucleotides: TGTGCCAGCCAGACAACTAGCACAGATACGCAGTATTTT. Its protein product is CASQTTSTDTQYF.

The chain's CDR3 is CASSMHEPSYVEQYF. The DNA of the CDR3 is TGTGCCAGCTCGATGCATGAACCTAGCTATGTCGAGCAGTACTTC. J is TRBJ2-7 and V is TRBV5-6; D is perhaps TRBD2 (5 bases). Germline V CDR1 and CDR2: SGHDT, YYEEEE. CDR3 length: 15 residues. Deletions cut 7 bases from V and 6 bases from J, with 23 bases between.

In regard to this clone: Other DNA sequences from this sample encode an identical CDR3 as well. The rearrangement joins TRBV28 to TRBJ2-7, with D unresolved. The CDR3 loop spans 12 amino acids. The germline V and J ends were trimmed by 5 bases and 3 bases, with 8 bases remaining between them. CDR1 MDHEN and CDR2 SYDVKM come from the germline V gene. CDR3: CASSLAYYEQYF. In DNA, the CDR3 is TGTGCCAGCAGTCTGGCCTACTACGAGCAGTACTTC. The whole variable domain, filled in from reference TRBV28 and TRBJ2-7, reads DVKVTQSSRYLVKRTGEKVFLECVQDMDHENMFWYRQDPGLGLRLIYFSYDVKMKEKGDIPEGYSVSREKKERFSLILESASTNQTSMYLCASSLAYYEQYFGPGTRLTVT.

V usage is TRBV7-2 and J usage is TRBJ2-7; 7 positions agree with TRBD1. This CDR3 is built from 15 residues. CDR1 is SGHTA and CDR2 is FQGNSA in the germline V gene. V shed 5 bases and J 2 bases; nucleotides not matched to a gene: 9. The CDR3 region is CASSPQGQLTYEQYF. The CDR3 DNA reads TGTGCCAGCAGCCCCCAGGGACAGCTAACCTACGAGCAGTACTTC.

CDR3: CASSLTELRGNTEAFF. As DNA, the CDR3 is TGTGCCAGCAGCTTAACGGAATTGAGGGGGAACACTGAAGCTTTCTTT. The genes are TRBV11-2 and TRBJ1-1, with D perhaps matching TRBD1 (5 bases). CDR3 length: 16 amino acids. Between the trimmed V and J ends, which lost 2 bases and 1 base, there was a span of 14 bases. The germline V gene encodes CDR1 SGHAT and CDR2 FQNNGV.

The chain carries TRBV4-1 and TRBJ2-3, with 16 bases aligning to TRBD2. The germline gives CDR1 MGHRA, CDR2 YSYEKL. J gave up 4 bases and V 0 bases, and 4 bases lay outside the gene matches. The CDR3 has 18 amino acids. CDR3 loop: CASSQEGGTSGRADTQYF. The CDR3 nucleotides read TGCGCCAGCAGCCAAGAAGGGGGGACTAGCGGGAGGGCAGATACGCAGTATTTT.

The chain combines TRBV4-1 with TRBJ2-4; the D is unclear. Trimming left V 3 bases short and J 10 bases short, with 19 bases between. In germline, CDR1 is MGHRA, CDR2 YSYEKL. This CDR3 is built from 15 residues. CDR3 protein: CASSHPAAEKQIQYF. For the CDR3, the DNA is TGCGCCAGCAGCCATCCCGCGGCTGAAAAACAGATTCAGTACTTC.

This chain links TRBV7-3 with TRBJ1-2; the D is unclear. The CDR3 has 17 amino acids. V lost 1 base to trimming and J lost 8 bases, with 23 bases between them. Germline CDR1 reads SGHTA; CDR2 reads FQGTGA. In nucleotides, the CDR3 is TGTGCCAGCAGCTTAAATCCCCAGCAGGCTTGGGCAGGAGGCTACACCTTC. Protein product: CASSLNPQQAWAGGYTF.

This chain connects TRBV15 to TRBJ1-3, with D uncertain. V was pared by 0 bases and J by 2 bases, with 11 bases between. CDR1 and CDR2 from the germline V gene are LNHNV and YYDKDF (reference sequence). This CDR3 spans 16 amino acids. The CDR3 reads CATSRDAGWTGNTIYF. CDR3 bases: TGTGCCACCAGCAGAGATGCCGGGTGGACTGGAAACACCATATATTTT.

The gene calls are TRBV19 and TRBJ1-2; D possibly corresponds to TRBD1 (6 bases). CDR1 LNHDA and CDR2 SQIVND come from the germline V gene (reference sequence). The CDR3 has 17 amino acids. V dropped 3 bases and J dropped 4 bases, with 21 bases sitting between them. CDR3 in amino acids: CASSMRGVFGQSYGYTF. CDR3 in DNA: TGTGCCAGTAGTATGCGGGGGGTTTTTGGACAGAGCTATGGCTACACCTTC.

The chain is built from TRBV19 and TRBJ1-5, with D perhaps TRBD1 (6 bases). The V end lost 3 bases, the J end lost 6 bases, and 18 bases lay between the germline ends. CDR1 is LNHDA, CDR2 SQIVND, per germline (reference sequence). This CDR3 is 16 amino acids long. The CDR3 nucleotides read TGTGCCAGTAGTATCAAGGCCGGGGGCGGTGGTCAGCCCCAGCATTTT. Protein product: CASSIKAGGGGQPQHF.

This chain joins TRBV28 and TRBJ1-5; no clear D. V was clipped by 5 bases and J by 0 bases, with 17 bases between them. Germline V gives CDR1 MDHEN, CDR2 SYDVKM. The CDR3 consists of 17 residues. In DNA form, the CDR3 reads TGTGCCAGCAGTCCGCGGATCATACCGTATAGCAATCAGCCCCAGCATTTT. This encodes CASSPRIIPYSNQPQHF.